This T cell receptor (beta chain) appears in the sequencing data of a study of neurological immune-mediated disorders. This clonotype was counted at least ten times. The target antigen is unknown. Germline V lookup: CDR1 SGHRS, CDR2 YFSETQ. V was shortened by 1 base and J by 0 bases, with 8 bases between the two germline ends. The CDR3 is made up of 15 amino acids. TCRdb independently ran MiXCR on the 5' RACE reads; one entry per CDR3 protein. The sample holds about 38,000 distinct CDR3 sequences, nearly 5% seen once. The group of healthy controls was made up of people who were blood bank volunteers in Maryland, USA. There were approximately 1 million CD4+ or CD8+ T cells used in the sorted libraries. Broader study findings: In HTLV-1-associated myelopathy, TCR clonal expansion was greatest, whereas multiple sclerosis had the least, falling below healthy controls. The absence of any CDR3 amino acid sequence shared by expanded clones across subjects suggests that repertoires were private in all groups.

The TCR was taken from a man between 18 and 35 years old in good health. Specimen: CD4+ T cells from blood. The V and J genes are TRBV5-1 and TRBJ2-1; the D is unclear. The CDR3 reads CASSLLVSSYNEQFF. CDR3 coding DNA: TGCGCCAGCAGCTTGCTTGTGAGCTCCTACAATGAGCAGTTCTTC.